This entry lists 26 T cell receptor beta chains sequenced from one sample in a study of blood T cell repertoires in COVID-19. The repertoire was sequenced with immunoSEQ multiplex PCR; TCRdb's copy has only in-frame clones and lacks some. The table lists 350,000 or so clones, roughly 86% of them singletons. Input material: PBMCs or T cells enriched from blood (not recorded which). These receptors originate from a woman aged 25 to 39 who had been exposed to COVID-19.

The chain combines TRBV9 with TRBJ2-2; 8 bases are a match to TRBD2. Germline values: CDR1 SGDLS, CDR2 YYNGEE. The CDR3 contains 16 residues. V lost 0 bases and J lost 4; bases outside the gene matches: 5. The CDR3 spells CASSVAKRETTGELFF. DNA for the CDR3: TGTGCCAGCAGCGTAGCGAAGCGGGAGACCACCGGGGAGCTGTTTTTT.

The CDR3 here is CASSVGPGQANEKLFF. The CDR3 DNA reads as TGTGCCAGCAGCGTAGGTCCGGGACAGGCTAATGAAAAACTGTTTTTT. The chain carries TRBV9 and TRBJ1-4; 8 positions agree with TRBD1. The CDR3 totals 16 residues. The germline V gene has CDR1 SGDLS and CDR2 YYNGEE. V gave up 0 bases and J gave up 3 bases; unmatched junction bases: 4.

V and J are TRBV28 and TRBJ1-2; D might be TRBD1 (5 bases). Germline assignment: CDR1 MDHEN and CDR2 SYDVKM. V gave up 6 bases and J gave up 2 bases, with 25 bases separating them. The CDR3 spans 18 residues. The CDR3 loop reads CASSRSTGQGGSNYGYTF. CDR3 nucleotide sequence: TGTGCCAGCAGCCGGTCAACTGGGCAGGGTGGATCCAACTATGGCTACACCTTC.

V and J are TRBV3-1 (or the pseudogene TRBV3-2) and TRBJ2-5, with a tentative D call TRBD2 (7 bases). V was trimmed by 3 bases and J by 9 bases, leaving 20 bases between them. The germline V gene has CDR1 LGHDT and CDR2 YNNKEL (reference sequence). CDR3 length: 15 amino acids. The CDR3 DNA follows: TGTGCCAGCAGCCACAGAGGGGGGGGTCCGAGGGCCCAGTACTTC. Protein product: CASSHRGGGPRAQYF.

This chain joins TRBV9 and TRBJ2-3; TRBD1 matches 8 bases. Trimming removed 0 bases from V and 5 bases from J; junction bases left unmatched: 8. This CDR3 has 16 residues. Germline V lookup: CDR1 SGDLS, CDR2 YYNGEE. The CDR3 sequence: CASSVAPGTGGDTQYF. The CDR3 nucleotides read TGTGCCAGCAGCGTAGCTCCTGGGACAGGCGGAGATACGCAGTATTTT.

The chain carries TRBV7-9 and TRBJ2-7; D possibly corresponds to TRBD1 (6 bases). V gave up 7 bases and J gave up 2 bases, with 15 bases separating them. The CDR3 covers 14 residues. Germline CDR1 is SEHNR and CDR2 is FQNEAQ (reference sequence). The CDR3 DNA is TGTGCCAGCACCCAACAGGGATGGACCTACGAGCAGTACTTC. It yields the protein CASTQQGWTYEQYF. Full variable domain (outside the CDR3, taken from reference TRBV7-9 and TRBJ2-7): DTGVSQNPRHKITKRGQNVTFRCDPISEHNRLYWYRQTLGQGPEFLTYFQNEAQLEKSRLLSDRFSAERPKGSFSTLEIQRTEQGDSAMYLCASTQQGWTYEQYFGPGTRLTVT.

This clone was seen just once. This chain uses TRBV28 with TRBJ2-7, with 11 bases fitting TRBD1. The germline V gene has CDR1 MDHEN and CDR2 SYDVKM. The length of the CDR3 is 14 residues. The V and J ends lost 6 bases and 2 bases, in that order; junction bases with no gene match: 3. DNA for the CDR3: TGTGCCAGCAGACGGGACAGGGGGACCTACGAGCAGTACTTC. Translating it yields CASRRDRGTYEQYF. The full variable domain, its missing parts supplied by reference TRBV28 and TRBJ2-7, is DVKVTQSSRYLVKRTGEKVFLECVQDMDHENMFWYRQDPGLGLRLIYFSYDVKMKEKGDIPEGYSVSREKKERFSLILESASTNQTSMYLCASRRDRGTYEQYFGPGTRLTVT.

J is TRBJ1-6 and V is TRBV28; TRBD1 matches 7 bases. CDR1 and CDR2 from the germline V gene are MDHEN and SYDVKM. After removal of 2 bases from V and 8 bases from J, the junction contained 6 bases not matched to a gene. The CDR3 loop spans 15 amino acids. The CDR3 DNA follows: TGTGCCAGCAGTTTACTTACAGGGGAACATTCACCCCTCCACTTT. Amino acid sequence: CASSLLTGEHSPLHF.

This rearrangement joins TRBV28 to TRBJ1-2; no reliable D call. V was cut by 6 bases and J by 6 bases, with 17 bases left in between. CDR1 is MDHEN, CDR2 SYDVKM, per germline. This CDR3 comprises 14 residues. The CDR3 region has the DNA TGTGCCAGCAGCCTATCAGCTAGGGAGAATGGCTACACCTTC. Its protein product is CASSLSARENGYTF.

The table lists this clone with a count of one. Germline and junction disagree at one end, which may indicate a read error. The chain combines TRBV5-1 with TRBJ1-1; D ambiguous. The CDR3 consists of 11 residues. The germline V gene has CDR1 SGHRS and CDR2 YFSETQ. CDR3 in DNA: TGCGCCAGCAGCTTGAACAGTGAAGCTTTCTTT. Its translation: CASSLNSEAFF. Variable domain in full (rest from reference TRBV5-1 and TRBJ1-1): KAGVTQTPRYLIKTRGQQVTLSCSPISGHRSVSWYQQTPGQGLQFLFEYFSETQRNKGNFPGRFSGRQFSNSRSEMNVSTLELGDSALYLCASSLNSEAFFGQGTRLTVV.

The genes are TRBV19 and TRBJ1-6; D perhaps matches TRBD1 (5 bases). Trimming cost V 11 bases and J 4 bases, with 15 bases left between them. The CDR3 totals 14 residues. Germline CDR1 and CDR2: LNHDA and SQIVND (reference sequence). CDR3 nucleotides: TGTGCCTCCTCTCGGAGGGGTTATAATTCACCCCTCCACTTT. Encoded protein: CASSRRGYNSPLHF.

The chain combines TRBV7-9 with TRBJ2-7; TRBD1 agrees at 11 bases. J gave up 1 base and V 7 bases, and 3 bases lay outside the gene matches. CDR1 and CDR2 from the germline V gene are SEHNR and FQNEAQ (reference sequence). The CDR3 covers 14 residues. This CDR3 is CASTGQGASYEQYF. The DNA of the CDR3 is TGTGCCAGCACCGGACAGGGGGCATCCTACGAGCAGTACTTC.

The rearrangement uses TRBV7-2 and TRBJ1-1; D call uncertain. From germline, CDR1 is SGHTA and CDR2 FQGNSA. The CDR3 is 12 residues long. V lost 5 bases and J 2 bases, leaving 6 bases between the germline ends. CDR3 in DNA: TGTGCCAGCAGCCCCTTTAACACTGAAGCTTTCTTT. Its protein is CASSPFNTEAFF.

V is TRBV7-3 and J is TRBJ2-3, with 9 nucleotides matching TRBD2. CDR1 SGHTA and CDR2 FQGTGA come from the germline V gene. Germline trimming cut 4 bases from V and 5 bases from J; bases unmatched to any gene: 10. The length of the CDR3 is 16 residues. CDR3 DNA: TGTGCCAGCAGCTCTTTTTTAGCGGGAGTGGAAGATACGCAGTATTTT. This translates into CASSSFLAGVEDTQYF. The complete variable domain, with remaining parts taken from reference TRBV7-3 and TRBJ2-3, reads GAGVSQTPSNKVTEKGKYVELRCDPISGHTALYWYRQSLGQGPEFLIYFQGTGAADDSGLPNDRFFAVRPEGSVSTLKIQRTERGDSAVYLCASSSFLAGVEDTQYFGPGTRLTVL.

This chain uses TRBV10-3 with TRBJ1-2, with 9 bases matching TRBD1. The CDR3 has 16 residues. Germline trimming cut 6 bases from V and 1 base from J; bases unmatched to any gene: 9. The V gene's germline CDR1 is ENHRY and CDR2 SYGVKD. The CDR3 here is CAISPGQGSGNYGYTF. Written as DNA, the CDR3 is TGTGCCATCAGCCCGGGACAGGGAAGTGGTAACTATGGCTACACCTTC.

The chain employs TRBV7-2 and TRBJ2-7, with 12 positions matching TRBD1. V was clipped by 1 base and J by 4 bases; unmatched bases: 8. This CDR3 spans 17 amino acids. Germline CDR1 and CDR2: SGHTA and FQGNSA. The DNA of the CDR3 is TGTGCCAGCAGCTTAGTAGCCGGGACAGGGGGCTTTTACGAGCAGTACTTC. Translating gives CASSLVAGTGGFYEQYF.

This chain joins TRBV7-9 and TRBJ2-7, with 8 bases matching TRBD1. Unmatched junction bases numbered 2, after V lost 4 bases and J lost 0 bases. Germline V gives CDR1 SEHNR, CDR2 FQNEAQ (reference sequence). This CDR3 is built from 14 residues. The CDR3 here is CASSYGQGSYEQYF. CDR3 DNA sequence: TGTGCCAGCAGCTACGGACAGGGCTCCTACGAGCAGTACTTC. The full variable domain, its missing parts supplied by reference TRBV7-9 and TRBJ2-7, is DTGVSQNPRHKITKRGQNVTFRCDPISEHNRLYWYRQTLGQGPEFLTYFQNEAQLEKSRLLSDRFSAERPKGSFSTLEIQRTEQGDSAMYLCASSYGQGSYEQYFGPGTRLTVT.

Note on this clone: Other DNA sequences in this specimen translate into the identical CDR3. The V call is TRBV18, the J call TRBJ2-5; D gene ambiguous. CDR1 is KGHSH and CDR2 is LQKENI in the germline V gene. The CDR3 totals 11 residues. Trimming stripped 3 bases from V and 5 bases from J, with 4 bases between. As DNA, the CDR3 is TGTGCCAGCTCACCCGGGGAGACCCAGTACTTC. Amino acids: CASSPGETQYF.

The genes are TRBV20-1 and TRBJ2-7; a possible D gene is TRBD2 (5 bases). The CDR3 sequence is 11 residues long. CDR1 is DFQATT, CDR2 SNEGSKA, per germline (reference sequence). Trimming shortened V by 6 bases and J by 5 bases, and 11 bases separated the two germline ends. The CDR3 is CSAVTSDEQYF. DNA of the CDR3: TGCAGTGCAGTAACTAGTGACGAGCAGTACTTC.

The gene calls are TRBV27 and TRBJ1-2, with D unclear. The V end lost 5 bases, the J end lost 8 bases, and 15 bases lay between the germline ends. This CDR3 is 13 amino acids long. CDR1 is MNHEY, CDR2 SMNVEV, per germline (reference sequence). Here the CDR3 DNA reads TGTGCCAGCAGTAACGAAAATGAAAGCGGCTACACCTTC. This translates into CASSNENESGYTF.

This clone occurred once. This sequence joins TRBV6-5 and TRBJ1-4; no reliable D call. The germline gives CDR1 MNHEY, CDR2 SVGAGI. The CDR3 is 14 residues long. The V end was cut by 2 bases, the J end by 7 bases, with 11 bases between. CDR3 nucleotide sequence: TGTGCCAGCAGTTACGGCCCCGGGAGTGAAAAACTGTTTTTT. Its translation is CASSYGPGSEKLFF.

V usage is TRBV5-1 and J usage is TRBJ2-3, with TRBD1 as a possible D gene (5 bases). The ends were cut back, 1 base at V and 2 bases at J, with 14 bases in the middle. Germline assignment: CDR1 SGHRS and CDR2 YFSETQ. This CDR3 region has 16 residues. The CDR3 sequence is CASSLSRVGITDTQYF. CDR3 DNA: TGCGCCAGCAGCTTGAGCAGGGTGGGGATCACAGATACGCAGTATTTT.

The chain employs TRBV5-6 and TRBJ1-5; 9 nucleotides align to TRBD1. The CDR3 spans 17 residues. V lost 1 base and J lost 5; bases outside the gene matches: 10. Germline V lookup: CDR1 SGHDT, CDR2 YYEEEE. The CDR3, as DNA: TGTGCCAGCAGCTTGTGGGTAAGGGACAGGGCCGATCAGCCCCAGCATTTT. Protein product: CASSLWVRDRADQPQHF.

This clone is a singleton in its sample. The chain links TRBV19 to TRBJ2-7; 7 nucleotides align to TRBD2. The CDR3 covers 11 residues. Per germline, CDR1 LNHDA and CDR2 SQIVND (reference sequence). Trimming cost V 8 bases and J 5 bases; bases outside gene matches: 3. The CDR3 here is CASGGLHEQYF. DNA for the CDR3: TGTGCCAGTGGGGGACTACACGAGCAGTACTTC.

This chain uses TRBV7-9 with TRBJ2-2; possibly TRBD2 for D (5 bases). The CDR3 contains 15 residues. V was pared by 5 bases and J by 1 base, with 11 bases between. Germline CDR1 reads SEHNR; CDR2 reads FQNEAQ (reference sequence). The CDR3 region is CASSPRRENTGELFF. The CDR3 DNA follows: TGTGCCAGCAGCCCCAGACGGGAGAACACCGGGGAGCTGTTTTTT.

V and J are TRBV15 and TRBJ2-7; 11 positions match TRBD2. In germline, CDR1 is LNHNV, CDR2 YYDKDF (reference sequence). The J segment lost 4 bases and the V segment lost 5 bases, leaving 10 bases of the junction unmatched. This CDR3 is built from 16 residues. CDR3 region: CATSGGSGRARYEQYF. Here the CDR3 DNA reads TGTGCCACCAGCGGAGGTAGCGGGAGGGCCCGTTACGAGCAGTACTTC. Combining the CDR3 with reference TRBV15 and TRBJ2-7 gives the whole variable domain DAMVIQNPRYQVTQFGKPVTLSCSQTLNHNVMYWYQQKSSQAPKLLFHYYDKDFNNEADTPDNFQSRRPNTSFCFLDIRSPGLGDTAMYLCATSGGSGRARYEQYFGPGTRLTVT.